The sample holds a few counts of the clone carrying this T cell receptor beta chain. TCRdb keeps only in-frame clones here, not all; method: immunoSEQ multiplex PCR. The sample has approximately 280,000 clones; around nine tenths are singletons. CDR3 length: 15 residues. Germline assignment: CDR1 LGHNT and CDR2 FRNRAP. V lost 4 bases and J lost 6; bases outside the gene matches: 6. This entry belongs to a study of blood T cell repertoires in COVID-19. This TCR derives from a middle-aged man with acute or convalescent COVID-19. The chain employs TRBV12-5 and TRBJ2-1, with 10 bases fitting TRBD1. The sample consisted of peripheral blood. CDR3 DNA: TGTGCTAGTGGTTCGGGGACAGGGGTTCTCAATGAGCAGTTCTTC. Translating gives CASGSGTGVLNEQFF.